The entry below gives a single TCR beta chain sequence along with its context. Germline CDR1 reads SQVTM; CDR2 reads ANQGSEA. The CDR3 runs 13 residues. Trimming took off 5 bases at V and 1 base at J, with 9 bases between the two ends. This record belongs to a study of T cell clones after liver transplantation. Libraries were prepared by immunoSEQ multiplex PCR; TCRdb keeps only in-frame clonotypes and omits some of them. The sample shows 31,000 or so clones, just under 95% of them seen only once. The sample in question was CD8+ T cells from blood, obtained 12 months after liver transplant. The origin of this receptor is a human patient who received a liver transplant. Some T cells may possibly be graft donor cells. The rearrangement joins TRBV29-1 to TRBJ2-1; D call uncertain. CDR3 protein: CSVPNPSYNEQFF. The CDR3, as DNA: TGCAGCGTTCCTAACCCGTCCTACAATGAGCAGTTCTTC.